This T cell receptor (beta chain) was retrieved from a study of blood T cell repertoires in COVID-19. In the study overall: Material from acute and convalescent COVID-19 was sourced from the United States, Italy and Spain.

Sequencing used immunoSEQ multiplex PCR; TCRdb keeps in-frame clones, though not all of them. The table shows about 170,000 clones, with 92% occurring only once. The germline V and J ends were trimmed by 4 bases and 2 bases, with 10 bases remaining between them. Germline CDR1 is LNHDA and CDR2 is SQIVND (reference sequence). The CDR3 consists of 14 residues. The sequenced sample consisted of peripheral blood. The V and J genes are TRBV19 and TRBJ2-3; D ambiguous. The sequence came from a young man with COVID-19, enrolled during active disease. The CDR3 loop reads CASSKQIFTDTQYF. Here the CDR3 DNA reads TGTGCCAGTAGTAAACAGATATTCACAGATACGCAGTATTTT.